This T cell receptor beta chain was sequenced in a study of blood T cell repertoires in COVID-19. Study-wide context: The analysed material was cDNA or gDNA that came from T cells, B-cell-depleted T cells, or PBMCs.

This CDR3 is built from 15 residues. Deletions cut 7 bases from V and 0 bases from J, with 10 bases between. In germline, CDR1 is SGHAT, CDR2 FQNNGV. Authors' methods: Reference gene primer amplification gave estimated nucleated cell counts. TCRdb keeps only in-frame clones here, not all; method: immunoSEQ multiplex PCR. The V and J calls and clone size come from that table; D and trimming were worked out from the DNA. Of approximately 210,000 clones listed, more than 75% are singletons. This clone was seen a handful of times. This TCR was recovered from a man in his fifties or sixties with COVID-19, enrolled during active disease. The gene calls are TRBV11-2 and TRBJ1-6, with D tentatively TRBD1 (6 bases). The sample consisted of peripheral blood. In DNA, the CDR3 is TGTGCCAGCACCGGACAGCTCTCCTATAATTCACCCCTCCACTTT. The encoded protein is CASTGQLSYNSPLHF.